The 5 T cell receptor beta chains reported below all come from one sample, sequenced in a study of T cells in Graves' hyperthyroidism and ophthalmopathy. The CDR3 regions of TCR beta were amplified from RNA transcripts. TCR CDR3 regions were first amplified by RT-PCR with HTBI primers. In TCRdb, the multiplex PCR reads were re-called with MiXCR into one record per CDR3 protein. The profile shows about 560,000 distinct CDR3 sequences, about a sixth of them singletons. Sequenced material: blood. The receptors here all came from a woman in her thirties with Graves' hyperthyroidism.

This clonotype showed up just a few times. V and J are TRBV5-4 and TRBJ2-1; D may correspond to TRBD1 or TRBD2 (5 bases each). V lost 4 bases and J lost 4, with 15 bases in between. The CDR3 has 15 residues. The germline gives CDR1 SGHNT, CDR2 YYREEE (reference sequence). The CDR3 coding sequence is TGTGCCAGCAGCGTAGGTGGGACGGATTACAATGAGCAGTTCTTC. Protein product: CASSVGGTDYNEQFF.

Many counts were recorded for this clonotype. The CDR3 DNA follows: TGTGCCAGCAGTTCGGGACAGGGGGGAGGGAACATTCAGTACTTC. Protein: CASSSGQGGGNIQYF. This sequence joins TRBV27 and TRBJ2-4; 11 bases agree with TRBD1. V gave up 4 bases and J gave up 7 bases; unmatched junction bases: 6. This CDR3 has 15 residues. CDR1 is MNHEY and CDR2 is SMNVEV in the germline V gene (reference sequence).

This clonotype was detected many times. CDR3 protein: CASSLAQKVPASTDTQYF. CDR3 nucleotide sequence: TGTGCCAGCAGCTTAGCGCAGAAGGTTCCTGCTAGCACAGATACGCAGTATTTT. The rearrangement uses TRBV7-8 and TRBJ2-3; D unclear. The CDR3 is 18 amino acids. Trimming pared 0 bases from V and 0 bases from J, leaving 16 bases between. In germline, CDR1 is SGHVS, CDR2 FQNEAQ.

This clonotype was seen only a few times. CDR3: CASGLGPNEQFF. CDR3 DNA: TGTGCTAGTGGTTTGGGTCCAAATGAGCAGTTCTTC. This chain joins TRBV12-5 and TRBJ2-1; unclear D gene. CDR3 size: 12 residues. The germline CDR1 and CDR2 sequences are LGHNT and FRNRAP. V lost 1 base and J lost 7, with 5 bases in between.

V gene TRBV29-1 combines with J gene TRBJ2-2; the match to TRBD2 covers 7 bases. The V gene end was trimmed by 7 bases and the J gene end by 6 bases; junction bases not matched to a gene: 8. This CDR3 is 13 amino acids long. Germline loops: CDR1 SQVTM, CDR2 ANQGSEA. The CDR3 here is CSGSGTTAGELFF. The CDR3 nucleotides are TGCAGCGGCTCCGGGACTACGGCCGGGGAGCTGTTTTTT.